Shown below are 10 T cell receptor beta chains from a single sample sequenced in a study of blood T cell repertoires in COVID-19. TCRdb's table, derived via immunoSEQ multiplex PCR, lists solely in-frame clones and lacks some. The table lists approximately 53,000 clones, 82% of them singletons. The specimen sequenced was peripheral blood. The source of these receptors is a woman aged 55-75 years with acute or convalescent COVID-19.

This clone was recorded once. The V and J genes are TRBV27 and TRBJ2-7, with 8 bases identical to TRBD1. J gave up 3 bases and V 4 bases, and 11 bases lay outside the gene matches. Germline lookup yields CDR1 MNHEY and CDR2 SMNVEV (reference sequence). This CDR3 is built from 16 residues. CDR3 nucleotides: TGTGCCAGCAGTTCTCAGGGGGCTGCCTGGGTCTACGAGCAGTACTTC. Its translation: CASSSQGAAWVYEQYF.

A word on this clone: At one end the junction does not follow the germline gene, possibly because of a read error. The chain uses TRBV29-1 and TRBJ2-5; the D gene is possibly TRBD1 (5 bases). This CDR3 is built from 14 residues. From germline, CDR1 is SQVTM and CDR2 ANQGSEA. The chain's CDR3 is CSVEIWQGEDTQYF. The DNA of the CDR3 is TGCAGCGTTGAAATCTGGCAGGGCGAAGACACCCAGTACTTC.

This sequence joins TRBV7-8 and TRBJ2-7; 7 bases are shared with TRBD1. The CDR3 extends over 16 amino acids. The trim removed 5 bases at V and 5 bases at J, leaving 15 bases unmatched. Germline V lookup: CDR1 SGHVS, CDR2 FQNEAQ. CDR3 region: CASSPIRSGGTDEQYF. CDR3 coding DNA: TGTGCCAGCAGCCCTATTCGTTCAGGGGGAACGGACGAGCAGTACTTC. Variable domain in full (rest from reference TRBV7-8 and TRBJ2-7): GAGVSQSPRYKVAKRGQDVALRCDPISGHVSLFWYQQALGQGPEFLTYFQNEAQLDKSGLPSDRFFAERPEGSVSTLKIQRTQQEDSAVYLCASSPIRSGGTDEQYFGPGTRLTVT.

The genes are TRBV7-9 and TRBJ1-4, with D perhaps matching TRBD1 (5 bases). V lost 5 bases to trimming and J lost 0 bases, with 16 bases between them. The germline V gene encodes CDR1 SEHNR and CDR2 FQNEAQ (reference sequence). The CDR3 has 17 amino acids. This CDR3 is CASSKRTLDATNEKLFF. The DNA of the CDR3 is TGTGCCAGCAGCAAACGGACACTTGATGCAACTAATGAAAAACTGTTTTTT.

The chain joins TRBV23-1 to TRBJ1-1; 7 positions agree with TRBD1. TRBV23-1 is an ORF for which the function is uncertain. J gave up 0 bases and V 0 bases, and 4 bases lay outside the gene matches. This CDR3 is 16 amino acids long. CDR3 DNA: TGCGCCAGCAGTCAATCGACAGGGTATCTGAACACTGAAGCTTTCTTT. Translated: CASSQSTGYLNTEAFF.

The chain combines TRBV11-3 with TRBJ2-1; weak D call: TRBD2 (5 bases). This CDR3 has 13 amino acids. Between the trimmed V and J ends, which lost 5 bases and 6 bases, there was a span of 11 bases. Germline CDR1 SGHNT, CDR2 YENEEA. Here the CDR3 DNA reads TGTGCCAGCAGCCGTACTAGTGTCAATGAGCAGTTCTTC. Translated, it gives CASSRTSVNEQFF.

The chain is built from TRBV11-1 and TRBJ1-6, with no clear D. Germline loops: CDR1 SGHAT, CDR2 FQDESV (reference sequence). The CDR3 runs 15 residues. V was cut by 1 base and J by 7 bases, with 11 bases left in between. The CDR3 protein is CASSLEEAANSPLHF. For the CDR3, the DNA is TGTGCCAGCAGCTTAGAAGAGGCGGCGAATTCACCCCTCCACTTT.

CDR3: CASTPLVGGNTEAFF. CDR3 DNA: TGTGCCAGCACCCCCCTAGTGGGGGGAAACACTGAAGCTTTCTTT. This chain connects TRBV5-5 to TRBJ1-1; possibly TRBD1 for D (5 bases). This CDR3 region has 15 residues. V was pared by 6 bases and J by 2 bases, with 17 bases between. The V gene's germline CDR1 is SGHKS and CDR2 YYEKEE (reference sequence).

This sequence joins TRBV24-1 and TRBJ1-1; a weak D match, TRBD1 (5 bases). The CDR3 consists of 18 residues. Germline CDR1 is KGHDR and CDR2 is SFDVKD. Between the trimmed V and J ends, which lost 0 bases and 0 bases, there was a span of 16 bases. Here the CDR3 reads CATSDLHRQHSMNTEAFF. DNA for the CDR3: TGTGCCACCAGTGATTTGCACAGGCAGCACTCCATGAACACTGAAGCTTTCTTT.

This rearrangement joins TRBV2 to TRBJ2-3, with 9 bases that match TRBD2. This CDR3 has 15 residues. Germline-derived CDR1 and CDR2 are SNHLY and FYNNEI. V lost 5 bases, J lost 2 bases, and 5 bases stayed unmatched. This CDR3 is CASSRERGATDTQYF. CDR3 DNA: TGTGCCAGCAGTAGGGAGCGGGGGGCCACAGATACGCAGTATTTT.